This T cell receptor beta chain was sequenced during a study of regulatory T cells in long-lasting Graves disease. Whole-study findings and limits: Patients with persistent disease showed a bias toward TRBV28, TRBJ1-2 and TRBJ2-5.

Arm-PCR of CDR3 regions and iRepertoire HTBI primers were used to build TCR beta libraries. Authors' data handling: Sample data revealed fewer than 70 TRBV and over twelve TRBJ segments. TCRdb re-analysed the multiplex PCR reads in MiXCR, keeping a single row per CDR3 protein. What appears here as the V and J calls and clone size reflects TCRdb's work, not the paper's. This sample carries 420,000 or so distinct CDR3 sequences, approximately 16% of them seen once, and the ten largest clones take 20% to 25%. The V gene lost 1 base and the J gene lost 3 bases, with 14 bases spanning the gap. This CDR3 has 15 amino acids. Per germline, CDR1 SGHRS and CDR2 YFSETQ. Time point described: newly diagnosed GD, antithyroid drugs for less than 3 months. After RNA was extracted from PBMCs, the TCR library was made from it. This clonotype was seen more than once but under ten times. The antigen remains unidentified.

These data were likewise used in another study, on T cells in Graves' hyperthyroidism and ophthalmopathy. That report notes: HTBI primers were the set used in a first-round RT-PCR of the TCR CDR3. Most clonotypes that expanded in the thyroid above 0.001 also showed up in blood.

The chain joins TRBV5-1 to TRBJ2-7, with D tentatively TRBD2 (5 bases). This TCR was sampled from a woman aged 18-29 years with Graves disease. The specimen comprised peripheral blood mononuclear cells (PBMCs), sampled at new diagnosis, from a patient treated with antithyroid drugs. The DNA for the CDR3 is TGCGCCAGCAGCTTGACTCTGGGAGCAGACTACGAGCAGTACTTC. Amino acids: CASSLTLGADYEQYF.